Listed below are T cell receptor beta chains from one sample, sequenced in a study of CD8 T cells in ankylosing spondylitis. One entry per CDR3 protein results from TCRdb running MiXCR on the 5' RACE reads. The repertoire holds approximately 290,000 distinct CDR3 sequences, with roughly 20% as singletons. Sequencing input: blood, either unsorted or a sorted T cell fraction (not recorded which). All receptors derive from a female donor with ankylosing spondylitis or in good health (not recorded which). The CDR3 runs from the conserved cysteine through the conserved F or W. A D gene is named only where the DNA matches it firmly. Expanded clones are given a class, and other clones once, few, many or no size at all.

15	TRBJ2-1	TRBD2	many	TRBV20-1	CSARGAGGNYNEQFF	TGCAGTGCTAGGGGCGCGGGAGGAAACTACAATGAGCAGTTCTTC
15	TRBJ1-5	TRBD1	NA	TRBV5-8	CASSLGQGVNQPQHF	TGTGCCAGCAGCTTGGGACAGGGAGTCAACCAGCCCCAGCATTTT
17	TRBJ2-1	NA	NA	TRBV12-3/TRBV12-4	CASTFTGVARRRDEQFF	TGTGCCAGCACCTTTACGGGGGTGGCTAGGCGCCGGGATGAGCAGTTCTTC
14	TRBJ2-5	NA	NA	TRBV6-2/TRBV6-3	CASQGGSNPGTQYF	TGTGCCAGCCAAGGGGGATCTAACCCAGGGACCCAGTACTTC
12	TRBJ2-2	NA	NA	TRBV12-3/TRBV12-4	CASSWYTGELFF	TGTGCCAGCAGCTGGTACACCGGGGAGCTGTTTTTT
13	TRBJ2-6	NA	NA	TRBV12-3/TRBV12-4	CASKGYGANVLTF	TGTGCCAGCAAGGGGTATGGGGCCAACGTCCTGACTTTC
16	TRBJ2-1	NA	NA	TRBV24-1	CATSDSAGQDYNEQFF	TGTGCCACCAGTGATTCCGCGGGACAAGACTACAATGAGCAGTTCTTC
14	TRBJ2-3	NA	NA	TRBV3-1	CASSQNRVADTQYF	TGTGCCAGCAGCCAAAATAGGGTGGCAGATACGCAGTATTTT
15	TRBJ2-7	NA	few	TRBV4-2	CASSLRGGGSYEQYF	TGTGCCAGCAGCCTGCGAGGGGGCGGGAGCTACGAGCAGTACTTC
17	TRBJ2-1	TRBD2	NA	TRBV25-1	CASSERVSGTTYNEQFF	TGTGCCAGCAGTGAGCGAGTCTCCGGGACTACTTACAATGAGCAGTTCTTC
14	TRBJ2-3	TRBD1	NA	TRBV20-1	CSAAPGQGTDTQYF	TGCAGTGCTGCCCCGGGACAGGGGACAGATACGCAGTATTTT
19	TRBJ2-7	TRBD2	NA	TRBV6-2/TRBV6-3	CASSYSNPTSGMSSYEQYF	TGTGCCAGCAGTTACTCCAACCCTACTAGCGGAATGAGCTCCTACGAGCAGTACTTC
14	TRBJ2-7	NA	few	TRBV19	CASSSRLSSYEQYF	TGTGCCAGTAGTTCGAGATTAAGCTCCTACGAGCAGTACTTC
16	TRBJ2-1	NA	NA	TRBV24-1	CATSDSTGMEFNEQFF	TGTGCCACCAGTGATTCTACAGGGATGGAGTTCAATGAGCAGTTCTTC
14	TRBJ2-2	TRBD1	NA	TRBV9	CASSPRQGDGELFF	TGTGCCAGCAGCCCGCGACAGGGTGACGGGGAGCTGTTTTTT
12	TRBJ2-1	NA	NA	TRBV6-5	CASRDGRDEQFF	TGTGCCAGCAGGGATGGGCGTGATGAGCAGTTCTTC
15	TRBJ2-1	NA	few	TRBV7-3	CASSLDLGAHNEQFF	TGTGCCAGCAGCTTAGACTTGGGGGCCCACAATGAGCAGTTCTTC
19	TRBJ2-1	TRBD2	NA	TRBV10-3	CAISESTSGRQISTIEQFF	TGTGCCATCAGTGAGTCCACTAGCGGGAGGCAGATATCGACCATTGAGCAGTTCTTC
13	TRBJ1-4	NA	NA	TRBV5-4	CASSLDRIEKLFF	TGTGCCAGCAGCTTGGACCGTATAGAAAAACTGTTTTTT
13	TRBJ1-4	TRBD1	few	TRBV20-1	CSATGTGEGKLFF	TGCAGTGCTACAGGGACAGGGGAAGGAAAACTGTTTTTT
14	TRBJ2-7	TRBD2	few	TRBV10-3	CAISESVGGLEQYF	TGTGCCATCAGTGAGTCGGTGGGAGGGCTTGAGCAGTACTTC
15	TRBJ2-7	NA	NA	TRBV20-1	CSASPWTAPSYEQYF	TGCAGTGCTAGCCCTTGGACAGCTCCTTCCTACGAGCAGTACTTC
17	TRBJ2-6	NA	NA	TRBV19	CASSIGGRGTGANVLTF	TGTGCCAGTAGTATAGGGGGCCGCGGGACTGGGGCCAACGTCCTGACTTTC
14	TRBJ2-3	TRBD2	few	TRBV20-1	CSARTLAGADTQYF	TGCAGTGCTAGGACACTAGCGGGAGCGGATACGCAGTATTTT
14	TRBJ2-7	TRBD2	few	TRBV5-5	CASSHGTSGYEQYF	TGTGCCAGCAGCCACGGGACTAGCGGGTACGAGCAGTACTTC
13	TRBJ2-1	NA	NA	TRBV11-2	CASSLDTFQEQFF	TGTGCCAGCAGCTTAGATACCTTCCAGGAGCAGTTCTTC
16	TRBJ2-2	NA	few	TRBV12-5	CASGPRLQGSTGELFF	TGTGCTAGTGGTCCACGTCTACAGGGTAGCACCGGGGAGCTGTTTTTT
15	TRBJ1-1	NA	NA	TRBV3-1	CASRHDTGRGTEAFF	TGTGCCAGCAGGCATGATACAGGGAGAGGGACTGAAGCTTTCTTT
12	TRBJ2-3	NA	few	TRBV11-2	CASRRATDTQYF	TGTGCCAGCCGCCGGGCAACAGATACGCAGTATTTT
17	TRBJ2-1	TRBD2	NA	TRBV6-5	CASTQGLAGSSYNEQFF	TGTGCCAGCACCCAAGGACTAGCGGGGAGCTCCTACAATGAGCAGTTCTTC
14	TRBJ1-1	NA	NA	TRBV3-1	CASRRHRMNTEAFF	TGTGCCAGCCGCCGACATAGGATGAACACTGAAGCTTTCTTT
19	TRBJ2-1	TRBD2	NA	TRBV12-3/TRBV12-4	CASSPPPPSGSMTYNEQFF	TGTGCCAGCAGTCCGCCCCCCCCTAGCGGGAGTATGACCTACAATGAGCAGTTCTTC
15	TRBJ1-1	NA	NA	TRBV5-5	CASSLRGTMNTEAFF	TGTGCCAGCAGCTTGCGAGGGACCATGAACACTGAAGCTTTCTTT
15	TRBJ2-1	TRBD2	many	TRBV9	CASSVWSSGNNEQFF	TGTGCCAGCAGCGTATGGTCTAGCGGGAACAATGAGCAGTTCTTC
13	TRBJ2-1	NA	NA	TRBV10-3	CAISEAGANEQFF	TGTGCCATCAGTGAGGCCGGGGCTAATGAGCAGTTCTTC
14	TRBJ2-3	NA	many	TRBV29-1	CSAEYQQGSDTQYF	TGCAGCGCCGAATACCAGCAGGGGTCGGATACGCAGTATTTT
15	TRBJ2-7	NA	NA	TRBV12-3/TRBV12-4	CASSPSGGAGGGQYF	TGTGCCAGCAGTCCCTCGGGCGGGGCTGGGGGTGGGCAGTACTTC
12	TRBJ2-1	TRBD1	few	TRBV11-2	CASTRGGVEQFF	TGTGCCAGCACCCGAGGGGGCGTTGAGCAGTTCTTC
14	TRBJ1-2	NA	NA	TRBV11-3	CASSFIGRTYGYTF	TGTGCCAGCAGCTTTATTGGCAGGACATATGGCTACACCTTC
14	TRBJ2-5	NA	once	TRBV30	CAWSVLTAVKTQYF	TGTGCCTGGAGTGTACTAACTGCGGTCAAGACCCAGTACTTC